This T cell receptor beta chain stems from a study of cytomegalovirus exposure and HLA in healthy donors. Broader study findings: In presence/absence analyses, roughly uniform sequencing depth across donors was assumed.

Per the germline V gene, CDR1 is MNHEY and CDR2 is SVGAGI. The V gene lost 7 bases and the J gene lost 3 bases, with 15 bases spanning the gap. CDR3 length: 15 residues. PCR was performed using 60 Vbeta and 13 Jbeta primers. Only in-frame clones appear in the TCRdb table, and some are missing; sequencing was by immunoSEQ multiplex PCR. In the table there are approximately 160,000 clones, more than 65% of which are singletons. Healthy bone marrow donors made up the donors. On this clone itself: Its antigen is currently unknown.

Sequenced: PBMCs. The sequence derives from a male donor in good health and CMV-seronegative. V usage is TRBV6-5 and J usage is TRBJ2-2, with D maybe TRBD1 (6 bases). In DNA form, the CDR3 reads TGTGCCAGCAACCGATGGGGGCCAGACACCGGGGAGCTGTTTTTT. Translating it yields CASNRWGPDTGELFF.